One and the same sample provided the 19 T cell receptor beta chains below, sequenced in a study of blood T cell repertoires in COVID-19. Measured with immunoSEQ multiplex PCR; TCRdb has only the in-frame clones, and not every one. The data show 200,000 to 250,000 clones, approximately 80% seen once. Sequenced: PBMCs or T cells enriched from blood (not recorded which). These receptors were collected from a man aged 30 to 45 with acute COVID-19.

The CDR3 DNA sequence: TGTGCCAGTAATAGTCCACAGGGGGCCCTGAACACTGAAGCTTTCTTT. Translating gives CASNSPQGALNTEAFF. The rearrangement joins TRBV19 to TRBJ1-1, with 9 nucleotides matching TRBD1. Looked up from germline, CDR1 is LNHDA and CDR2 is SQIVND (reference sequence). The CDR3 contains 16 residues. V dropped 7 bases and J dropped 0; count of bases not matched to a gene: 9.

This chain connects TRBV12-3 or TRBV12-4 to TRBJ1-1; D gene uncertain. CDR3 length: 11 residues. The V end was cut by 6 bases, the J end by 5 bases, with 7 bases between. CDR3 nucleotide sequence: TGTGCCAGCAGCCCCTTAACTGAAGCTTTCTTT. Its protein product is CASSPLTEAFF.

The chain carries TRBV28 and TRBJ2-7; 9 positions agree with TRBD1. Trimming took 3 bases from V and 3 from J; bases not matched to a gene: 6. This CDR3 has 15 amino acids. CDR1 and CDR2 (germline): MDHEN, SYDVKM. The CDR3 region is CASSLTGGINYEQYF. In DNA, the CDR3 is TGTGCCAGCAGTTTGACAGGGGGTATTAACTACGAGCAGTACTTC.

CDR3 bases: TGTGCCAGCAGGCGTGCCGGGACAAGGGATGGCTACACCTTC. It yields the protein CASRRAGTRDGYTF. The chain uses TRBV28 and TRBJ1-2, with TRBD1 as a possible D gene (6 bases). The germline gives CDR1 MDHEN, CDR2 SYDVKM. With 6 bases removed from V and 6 bases from J, the gap between germline ends came to 17 bases. This CDR3 has 14 amino acids.

The gene calls are TRBV29-1 and TRBJ2-5, with D unclear. The V and J ends lost 2 bases and 4 bases respectively, with 8 bases between them. Germline V gene data show CDR1 as SQVTM and CDR2 as ANQGSEA. This CDR3 contains 12 residues. CDR3 sequence: CSVEPSRETQYF. The CDR3 DNA reads as TGCAGCGTTGAACCATCGAGAGAGACCCAGTACTTC. Full variable domain (remainder filled in from reference TRBV29-1 and TRBJ2-5): SAVISQKPSRDICQRGTSLTIQCQVDSQVTMMFWYRQQPGQSLTLIATANQGSEATYESGFVIDKFPISRPNLTFSTLTVSNMSPEDSSIYLCSVEPSRETQYFGPGTRLLVL.

The CDR3 loop is CASSLAVSGGASSYEQYF. DNA for the CDR3: TGCGCCAGCAGCTTGGCCGTATCTGGGGGGGCGAGCTCCTACGAGCAGTACTTC. The chain has TRBV5-1 and TRBJ2-7; D possibly corresponds to TRBD2 (7 bases). Germline lookup yields CDR1 SGHRS and CDR2 YFSETQ. This CDR3 spans 18 amino acids. The germline V and J ends were trimmed by 0 bases and 0 bases, with 19 bases remaining between them.

This rearrangement joins TRBV28 to TRBJ2-3; no reliable D call. V lost 8 bases, J lost 0 bases, and 15 bases lay in between. CDR1 and CDR2 (germline): MDHEN, SYDVKM. CDR3 size: 15 residues. CDR3 DNA sequence: TGTGCCAGCCGAAAGAAGAGTTCTAGCACAGATACGCAGTATTTT. Residues: CASRKKSSSTDTQYF.

This clone turned up a few times. The J gene is TRBJ1-2, the V gene TRBV4-1; 8 nucleotides align to TRBD1. Germline CDR1 reads MGHRA; CDR2 reads YSYEKL. V dropped 7 bases and J dropped 6; count of bases not matched to a gene: 16. The CDR3 consists of 16 residues. Here the CDR3 reads CASNSRTGTPYDGYTF. DNA for the CDR3: TGCGCCAGCAATTCAAGGACAGGGACACCCTATGATGGCTACACCTTC.

The genes are TRBV28 and TRBJ2-7; 16 bases line up with TRBD2. Unmatched junction bases numbered 9, after V lost 4 bases and J lost 6 bases. Germline V lookup: CDR1 MDHEN, CDR2 SYDVKM. CDR3 length: 17 amino acids. CDR3 protein: CASSSGTSGGERSEQYF. The CDR3 DNA follows: TGTGCCAGCAGTTCCGGGACTAGCGGGGGGGAGAGGAGCGAGCAGTACTTC.

This rearrangement joins TRBV28 to TRBJ1-1; weak D call: TRBD1 (5 bases). The CDR3 length is 13 residues. Trimming cost V 4 bases and J 5 bases, with 11 bases left between them. The V gene's germline CDR1 is MDHEN and CDR2 SYDVKM. The DNA of the CDR3 is TGTGCCAGCAGTTGGGGGGTTGGTACTGAAGCTTTCTTT. Translated, it gives CASSWGVGTEAFF.

The V and J genes are TRBV7-2 and TRBJ1-1; the match to TRBD1 covers 7 bases. Unmatched junction bases numbered 14, after V lost 5 bases and J lost 5 bases. There are 16 residues in the CDR3. Germline V gives CDR1 SGHTA, CDR2 FQGNSA. The CDR3 loop is CASSPPPRQGGTEAFF. DNA for the CDR3: TGTGCCAGCAGCCCACCCCCCCGACAGGGTGGGACTGAAGCTTTCTTT. The whole variable domain, remainder taken from reference TRBV7-2 and TRBJ1-1, is GAGVSQSPSNKVTEKGKDVELRCDPISGHTALYWYRQSLGQGLEFLIYFQGNSAPDKSGLPSDRFSAERTGGSVSTLTIQRTQQEDSAVYLCASSPPPRQGGTEAFFGQGTRLTVV.

This clone was seen only once. The chain combines TRBV6-5 with TRBJ2-6; D unclear. Germline CDR1 and CDR2: MNHEY and SVGAGI. The V gene lost 2 bases and the J gene lost 0 bases, with 5 bases spanning the gap. This CDR3 is built from 15 residues. CDR3 protein: CASSYGLSGANVLTF. The CDR3, as DNA: TGTGCCAGCAGTTACGGCCTCTCTGGGGCCAACGTCCTGACTTTC.

V and J are TRBV5-6 and TRBJ1-2, with 8 bases identical to TRBD1. Trimming took 3 bases from V and 6 from J; bases not matched to a gene: 7. Germline CDR1 SGHDT, CDR2 YYEEEE. This CDR3 contains 14 residues. CDR3 nucleotide sequence: TGTGCCAGCAGCTCGGACAGGGTTGTCAATGGCTACACCTTC. It specifies CASSSDRVVNGYTF.

The V call is TRBV12-5, the J call TRBJ2-3; 10 bases agree with TRBD1. V lost 4 bases to trimming and J lost 1 base; unmatched junction nucleotides: 5. This CDR3 comprises 16 residues. Germline CDR1 reads LGHNT; CDR2 reads FRNRAP. The CDR3 DNA follows: TGTGCTAGTGGTTGGGACAGGGGCGGGGGCACAGATACGCAGTATTTT. Amino acids: CASGWDRGGGTDTQYF.

The J gene is TRBJ1-2, the V gene TRBV5-1, with D maybe TRBD1 (5 bases). The germline V gene encodes CDR1 SGHRS and CDR2 YFSETQ. The CDR3 loop spans 14 amino acids. Trimming cost V 3 bases and J 4 bases, with 13 bases left between them. DNA of the CDR3: TGCGCCAGCAGCTCGGAAGGGGCGACCTATGGCTACACCTTC. Translation gives CASSSEGATYGYTF.

This clone was seen only a few times. The genes are TRBV19 and TRBJ1-5, with unresolved D. The V and J ends lost 0 bases and 0 bases respectively, with 6 bases between them. The germline V gene has CDR1 LNHDA and CDR2 SQIVND (reference sequence). This CDR3 region has 15 residues. The CDR3: CASSIDRYSNQPQHF. The CDR3 DNA is TGTGCCAGTAGTATAGACAGATATAGCAATCAGCCCCAGCATTTT. The full variable domain, completed using reference TRBV19 and TRBJ1-5, is DGGITQSPKYLFRKEGQNVTLSCEQNLNHDAMYWYRQDPGQGLRLIYYSQIVNDFQKGDIAEGYSVSREKKESFPLTVTSAQKNPTAFYLCASSIDRYSNQPQHFGDGTRLSIL.

V is TRBV7-9 and J is TRBJ2-3; possible D gene TRBD2, 7 bases. This CDR3 spans 19 amino acids. V lost 2 bases, J lost 0 bases, and 21 bases lay in between. CDR1 is SEHNR, CDR2 FQNEAQ, per germline (reference sequence). CDR3 sequence: CASSLRLSRGAASTDTQYF. The CDR3 DNA reads TGTGCCAGCAGCTTACGTCTTTCCCGGGGGGCAGCTAGCACAGATACGCAGTATTTT.

The chain recombines TRBV28 with TRBJ1-1; 8 nucleotides match TRBD1. The length of the CDR3 is 13 residues. The germline gives CDR1 MDHEN, CDR2 SYDVKM. The junction had 10 bases not matched to a gene; V was cut back by 8 bases and J by 8 bases. CDR3 in DNA: TGTGCCAGCCTTCAGCAGGGGGCTAGAGAAGCTTTCTTT. Translated: CASLQQGAREAFF.

The chain recombines TRBV3-1 (or the pseudogene TRBV3-2) with TRBJ2-5; maybe TRBD2 (5 bases). Trimming stripped 0 bases from V and 4 bases from J, with 12 bases between. This CDR3 region has 15 residues. Looked up from germline, CDR1 is LGHDT and CDR2 is YNNKEL (reference sequence). The chain's CDR3 is CASSQDPAGRETQYF. The DNA for the CDR3 is TGTGCCAGCAGCCAAGATCCGGCGGGTCGAGAGACCCAGTACTTC.